This T cell receptor (beta chain) was profiled in a study of cytomegalovirus exposure and HLA in healthy donors. The V end was cut by 5 bases, the J end by 4 bases, with 17 bases between. Germline-derived CDR1 and CDR2 are MDHEN and SYDVKM. The CDR3 length is 15 residues. The study ran its PCR with 60 Vbeta and 13 Jbeta primers. Authors' processing steps: A later analysis counted about 80 million unique TCR beta chains, 10 million to 12 million shared. This table comes from immunoSEQ multiplex PCR, and its TCRdb copy is limited to in-frame clones, with some not included. The V and J calls and the clone size are those of that table, but D and trimming were determined from the DNA. Of about 170,000 clones detected, 85% appear once; the ten largest clones hold 1%. Notes on the study in general: As a later analysis showed, a missense DCLRE1C variant was linked to trimming of TCR beta V- and J-genes. Within an earlier analysis, most TCR beta V segments proved productive either about 87% or about 30% of the time.

As for this clone: Its antigen is unknown.

Sequenced input: PBMCs. This sequence was found in a boy between 2 and 10 years old in good health and CMV-seronegative. V gene TRBV28 combines with J gene TRBJ1-2; D is unresolved. CDR3 sequence: CASSTQRGFGYGYTF. CDR3 nucleotides: TGTGCCAGCAGTACCCAACGCGGGTTTGGCTATGGCTACACCTTC.